Sequencing of this T cell receptor (beta chain) was carried out in a study of shared clonotypes between healthy human individuals. Sequencing used immunoSEQ multiplex PCR; TCRdb keeps in-frame clones, though not all of them. The sample carries approximately 2,300,000 clones, approximately 90% recorded once. The split of CD4+ cells yielded CD45RA+ naive and CD45RA-negative memory subsets. Turning to this clone: Its antigen remains unidentified.

General study results and limits: On the whole, naive subsets had larger estimated richness than memory subsets had.

The sequence was collected from a man aged 18 to 29 in good health. Some clones in this sample may be carry-over from other donors' samples. Material: naive CD4+ T cells from PBMCs. As to subset: CD45RA+ positively selected.

The CDR3 DNA follows: TGTGCCAGCAGCCAAGGGACCCGGGACATACAAGAGACCCAGTACTTC. Encoded protein: CASSQGTRDIQETQYF. The chain employs TRBV14 and TRBJ2-5; D is possibly TRBD1 (6 bases). Trimming took 1 base from V and 2 from J, leaving 14 bases between them. Germline CDR1 is SGHDN and CDR2 is FVKESK. The CDR3 totals 16 residues.